This T cell receptor (beta chain) was identified in a study of human T cells and chemical hapten exposure. The wider study: Among samples, TCR yields varied mainly because of small differences in pooled library volume.

Study-wide findings and caveats: Donors were affected by alopecia, so their immune reaction might vary from that of healthy individuals.

The germline V gene encodes CDR1 SGHAT and CDR2 FQNNGV. This CDR3 comprises 16 residues. V lost 5 bases, J lost 3 bases, and 6 bases stayed unmatched. This clonotype was observed once. Its specificity is not known. A read error may be the cause here, since a much bigger clone is one base away. Via MiXCR, TCRdb re-called the RACE reads, giving one row per CDR3 protein. The sample gives about 82,000 distinct CDR3 sequences, about 6.3% of which show up once; 1.3% is in the top ten. As to time point: patch test 2, 6 weeks after DPC sensitization. Noted treatment: therapeutic diphenylcyclopropenone sensitization with weekly scalp DPC.

Material: whole blood, obtained in connection with sensitization to the hapten diphenylcyclopropenone (DPC). The genes are TRBV11-2 and TRBJ1-3, with 11 positions matching TRBD1. This receptor was taken from a woman in her twenties or thirties with alopecia areata. Some clones in this sample may be carry-over from other donors' samples. The CDR3 protein is CASSLRTGGCGNTIYF. The CDR3 coding sequence is TGTGCCAGCAGCCTCAGGACAGGGGGCTGTGGAAACACCATATATTTT. Full variable domain (missing parts from reference TRBV11-2 and TRBJ1-3): EAGVAQSPRYKIIEKRQSVAFWCNPISGHATLYWYQQILGQGPKLLIQFQNNGVVDDSQLPKDRFSAERLKGVDSTLKIQPAKLEDSAVYLCASSLRTGGCGNTIYFGEGSWLTVV.